The 20 T cell receptor beta chains presented below share a single source sample, sequenced in a study of shared clonotypes between healthy human individuals. Sequencing used immunoSEQ multiplex PCR; TCRdb keeps in-frame clones, though not all of them. The sample shows approximately 720,000 clones, more than 70% of them seen only once. The sequencing input was memory CD4+ T cells sorted from blood. Subset described: CD45RA-negative fraction. These receptor sequences come from a woman aged 25 to 45 in good health.

CDR3 residues: CASSNQWYSYEQYF. The CDR3 DNA follows: TGTGCCAGCAGCAATCAATGGTACTCCTACGAGCAGTACTTC. This chain joins TRBV27 and TRBJ2-7; D is uncertain. Trimming removed 6 bases at V and 0 bases at J, with 12 bases between. The germline V gene has CDR1 MNHEY and CDR2 SMNVEV (reference sequence). CDR3 length: 14 residues.

The V gene is TRBV7-8, the J gene TRBJ2-1; no reliable D call. The CDR3 spans 15 residues. From germline, CDR1 is SGHVS and CDR2 FQNEAQ. The V and J ends lost 1 base and 5 bases respectively, with 12 bases between them. As DNA, the CDR3 is TGTGCCAGCAGCTTAGTGAGTTACGGTGACAATGAGCAGTTCTTC. Its translation: CASSLVSYGDNEQFF. Combining the CDR3 with reference TRBV7-8 and TRBJ2-1 gives the whole variable domain GAGVSQSPRYKVAKRGQDVALRCDPISGHVSLFWYQQALGQGPEFLTYFQNEAQLDKSGLPSDRFFAERPEGSVSTLKIQRTQQEDSAVYLCASSLVSYGDNEQFFGPGTRLTVL.

This chain's CDR3 is CASSLRTGGSLYGYTF. The CDR3 DNA reads as TGTGCCAGCAGCTTAAGGACAGGGGGCAGTCTCTATGGCTACACCTTC. J is TRBJ1-2 and V is TRBV7-2; 11 nucleotides line up with TRBD1. Germline lookup yields CDR1 SGHTA and CDR2 FQGNSA. Germline trimming cut 2 bases from V and 4 bases from J; bases unmatched to any gene: 6. CDR3 size: 16 residues.

The V gene is TRBV5-1, the J gene TRBJ2-1, with D maybe TRBD2 (5 bases). Germline lookup yields CDR1 SGHRS and CDR2 YFSETQ. This CDR3 is 17 amino acids long. Trimming took 1 base from V and 1 from J, leaving 15 bases between them. The CDR3 coding sequence is TGCGCCAGCAGCTTGAGTCCGGGAATTCTATCCTACAATGAGCAGTTCTTC. It translates to CASSLSPGILSYNEQFF.

There are many counts of this clone. The same CDR3 is also encoded by other DNA sequences in this sample. The DNA for the CDR3 is TGTGCCAGCAGCCGACAGCGAGACTCCTACGAGCAGTACTTC. Amino acid sequence: CASSRQRDSYEQYF. The chain links TRBV7-2 to TRBJ2-7, with D tentatively TRBD1 (5 bases). Germline assignment: CDR1 SGHTA and CDR2 FQGNSA. The CDR3 sequence is 14 residues long. V lost 5 bases to trimming and J lost 0 bases, with 11 bases between them.

V is TRBV19 and J is TRBJ2-7; 8 bases match TRBD2. The CDR3 has 14 amino acids. After removal of 6 bases from V and 0 bases from J, the junction contained 4 bases not matched to a gene. The V gene's germline CDR1 is LNHDA and CDR2 SQIVND (reference sequence). CDR3 amino acids: CASSPSGSSYEQYF. The CDR3 nucleotides are TGTGCCAGTAGCCCGAGCGGGAGCTCCTACGAGCAGTACTTC.

This rearrangement joins TRBV4-2 to TRBJ2-2; 9 bases are a match to TRBD1. Germline V lookup: CDR1 LGHNA, CDR2 YNFKEQ. The CDR3 is 16 amino acids. With 1 base clipped from V and 6 bases from J, the junction kept 6 bases outside the gene matches. DNA for the CDR3: TGTGCCAGCAGCCAAGGGGTTGGGACAGGGTCCGGGGAGCTGTTTTTT. This sequence encodes CASSQGVGTGSGELFF.

This chain joins TRBV11-2 and TRBJ2-7; D possibly corresponds to TRBD1 (6 bases). CDR1 and CDR2 (germline): SGHAT, FQNNGV. Trimming pared 6 bases from V and 6 bases from J, leaving 18 bases between. CDR3 length equals 14 residues. The CDR3 DNA reads TGTGCCAGCAGTCGTCCAGGACAGCGGTCCGAGCAGTACTTC. Translation: CASSRPGQRSEQYF.

V and J are TRBV6-1 and TRBJ2-5; 9 bases fit TRBD1. Trimming at V came to 3 bases and at J to 5 bases, leaving 4 bases not matched to a gene. Germline lookup yields CDR1 MNHNS and CDR2 SASEGT. This CDR3 has 14 amino acids. CDR3 in DNA: TGTGCCAGCAGTGACAACAGGGGGCCGGAGACCCAGTACTTC. Protein: CASSDNRGPETQYF.

V is TRBV5-1 and J is TRBJ1-1; D gene uncertain. The CDR3 is 13 amino acids. Trimming left V 0 bases short and J 4 bases short, with 7 bases between. Germline V gene lookup returns CDR1 SGHRS and CDR2 YFSETQ. CDR3 nucleotide sequence: TGCGCCAGCAGCTTGGTAGACCGCACTGAAGCTTTCTTT. Its protein is CASSLVDRTEAFF.

Only a few counts were recorded for this clone. The V call is TRBV28, the J call TRBJ1-1, with 8 positions matching TRBD1. The CDR3 contains 15 residues. Unmatched junction bases numbered 10, after V lost 6 bases and J lost 4 bases. The V gene's germline CDR1 is MDHEN and CDR2 SYDVKM. The CDR3 region is CASSLGRTGSTEAFF. The CDR3 DNA sequence: TGTGCCAGCAGCCTGGGGCGGACAGGGAGCACTGAAGCTTTCTTT.

The chain recombines TRBV2 with TRBJ1-5; maybe TRBD1 (5 bases). The ends were cut back, 6 bases at V and 7 bases at J, with 16 bases in the middle. The CDR3 has 14 residues. The germline CDR1 and CDR2 sequences are SNHLY and FYNNEI. The CDR3 DNA is TGTGCCAGCAGCACCGGGACTCCCGGACAGCCCCAGCATTTT. This translates into CASSTGTPGQPQHF.

This clone was detected only once. This chain links TRBV9 with TRBJ2-7, with 8 bases matching TRBD1. Germline V CDR1 and CDR2: SGDLS, YYNGEE. With 3 bases clipped from V and 5 bases from J, the junction kept 10 bases outside the gene matches. The CDR3 totals 15 residues. As DNA, the CDR3 is TGTGCCAGCAGCGCCATTTCAGGGGGCGTAAACGAGCAGTACTTC. Protein sequence: CASSAISGGVNEQYF.

The chain joins TRBV27 to TRBJ2-6, with D perhaps TRBD1 (5 bases). The CDR3 totals 15 residues. Germline V lookup: CDR1 MNHEY, CDR2 SMNVEV (reference sequence). V lost 6 bases and J lost 4, with 13 bases in between. The chain's CDR3 is CASSTLGPGANVLTF. CDR3 DNA: TGTGCCAGCAGCACCCTGGGGCCCGGGGCCAACGTCCTGACTTTC. The whole variable domain, remainder taken from reference TRBV27 and TRBJ2-6, is EAQVTQNPRYLITVTGKKLTVTCSQNMNHEYMSWYRQDPGLGLRQIYYSMNVEVTDKGDVPEGYKVSRKEKRNFPLILESPSPNQTSLYFCASSTLGPGANVLTFGAGSRLTVL.

The chain employs TRBV20-1 and TRBJ2-3; D not resolved. This CDR3 contains 11 residues. The germline CDR1 and CDR2 sequences are DFQATT and SNEGSKA (reference sequence). V was cut by 0 bases and J by 7 bases, with 5 bases left in between. Here the CDR3 reads CSARDGYTQYF. In DNA, the CDR3 is TGCAGTGCTAGAGATGGATATACGCAGTATTTT.

The chain links TRBV5-6 to TRBJ2-1; D is unclear. V was clipped by 4 bases and J by 7 bases, with 15 bases between them. Germline values: CDR1 SGHDT, CDR2 YYEEEE. This CDR3 is built from 14 residues. DNA of the CDR3: TGTGCCAGCAGCCACCCCGGGCGGCCGAATGAGCAGTTCTTC. Translated: CASSHPGRPNEQFF.

V is TRBV5-4 and J is TRBJ1-4, with D tentatively TRBD1 (6 bases). V gave up 3 bases and J gave up 6 bases, with 21 bases separating them. CDR1 is SGHNT, CDR2 YYREEE, per germline (reference sequence). This CDR3 region has 17 residues. The CDR3 spells CASSSGGRGSYDEKLFF. CDR3 in DNA: TGTGCCAGCAGCTCGGGGGGCAGGGGTTCATATGATGAAAAACTGTTTTTT.

A note on this clone: This sample includes further DNA sequences coding for the same CDR3. This sequence joins TRBV28 and TRBJ2-7; D unresolved. Trimming pared 4 bases from V and 4 bases from J, leaving 5 bases between. CDR3 length equals 11 residues. Per the germline V gene, CDR1 is MDHEN and CDR2 is SYDVKM. The CDR3 reads CASSSEYEQYF. The DNA of the CDR3 is TGTGCCAGCAGTTCCGAATACGAGCAGTACTTC. The entire variable domain, with the rest obtained from reference TRBV28 and TRBJ2-7, is as follows: DVKVTQSSRYLVKRTGEKVFLECVQDMDHENMFWYRQDPGLGLRLIYFSYDVKMKEKGDIPEGYSVSREKKERFSLILESASTNQTSMYLCASSSEYEQYFGPGTRLTVT.

The chain couples TRBV6-6 to TRBJ1-1; 11 bases align to TRBD1. J lost 4 bases, V lost 2 bases, and 6 bases had no gene match. The CDR3 totals 16 residues. Looked up from germline, CDR1 is MNHNY and CDR2 is SVGAGI (reference sequence). CDR3 nucleotide sequence: TGTGCCAGCAGTTACGGACAGGGGGCTCAGGGCACTGAAGCTTTCTTT. Protein product: CASSYGQGAQGTEAFF.

This clone was picked up one time. This chain joins TRBV28 and TRBJ1-3; D remains ambiguous. Between the trimmed V and J ends, which lost 5 bases and 4 bases, there was a span of 9 bases. From germline, CDR1 is MDHEN and CDR2 SYDVKM. The CDR3 extends over 13 amino acids. CDR3 in amino acids: CASSLQQGNTIYF. The CDR3 DNA reads TGTGCCAGCAGTCTGCAACAGGGAAACACCATATATTTT. The full variable domain, with the rest looked up from reference TRBV28 and TRBJ1-3, is DVKVTQSSRYLVKRTGEKVFLECVQDMDHENMFWYRQDPGLGLRLIYFSYDVKMKEKGDIPEGYSVSREKKERFSLILESASTNQTSMYLCASSLQQGNTIYFGEGSWLTVV.